This TCR beta chain derives from a study of cytotoxic CD8 clonotypes in ibrutinib-treated CLL. Whole-study context: Mean values per sample were around 250,000 productive templates and around 96,000 productive rearrangements. Study-wide results and limits: Timing of sampling differed between sustained-remission and progressing patients. Once treatment began, public clonotypes, which were uncommon, contracted or stayed stable.

This clone was counted a single time. Antigen unknown. Data came from immunoSEQ multiplex PCR; TCRdb stores just in-frame clones and leaves some out. The sample includes approximately 130,000 clones, 84% of them seen just once. The CDR3 runs 15 residues. The V end was cut by 5 bases, the J end by 0 bases, with 14 bases between. CDR1 and CDR2 (germline): LNHDA, SQIVND (reference sequence). This chain joins TRBV19 and TRBJ2-7; D is perhaps TRBD1 or TRBD2 (6 bases each). The TCR comes from a human donor with chronic lymphocytic leukemia. This sample comprised PBMCs, obtained after 24 months of ibrutinib treatment. The chain's CDR3 is CASSVGGLFSYEQYF. In DNA form, the CDR3 reads TGTGCCAGTAGTGTGGGGGGCCTCTTCTCCTACGAGCAGTACTTC.